This paragraph reports one T cell receptor beta chain. The antigen remains undetermined. Other DNA variants within this sample encode the same CDR3. This entry is derived from a study of T cells in tumors after PD-1 blockade. Study outcomes and limitations: Clonal replacement, not reinvigoration, is suggested for expanded exhausted CD8+ clones after therapy.

The CDR3 length is 14 residues. V was cut by 3 bases and J by 0 bases, with 8 bases left in between. The germline V gene has CDR1 SGHDN and CDR2 FVKESK. Here immunoSEQ multiplex PCR was the method, and the copy in TCRdb shows in-frame clones only, minus some. The sample includes 4,500 to 6,500 clones, approximately 74% of them seen just once. The genes are TRBV14 and TRBJ1-1; TRBD1 might be the D (5 bases). The source was tumor tissue, collected before anti-PD-1 treatment. The sequence came from a human donor with basal cell carcinoma. In DNA form, the CDR3 reads TGTGCCAGCAGCCAGGCAGGGATGAACACTGAAGCTTTCTTT. Translated, it gives CASSQAGMNTEAFF.